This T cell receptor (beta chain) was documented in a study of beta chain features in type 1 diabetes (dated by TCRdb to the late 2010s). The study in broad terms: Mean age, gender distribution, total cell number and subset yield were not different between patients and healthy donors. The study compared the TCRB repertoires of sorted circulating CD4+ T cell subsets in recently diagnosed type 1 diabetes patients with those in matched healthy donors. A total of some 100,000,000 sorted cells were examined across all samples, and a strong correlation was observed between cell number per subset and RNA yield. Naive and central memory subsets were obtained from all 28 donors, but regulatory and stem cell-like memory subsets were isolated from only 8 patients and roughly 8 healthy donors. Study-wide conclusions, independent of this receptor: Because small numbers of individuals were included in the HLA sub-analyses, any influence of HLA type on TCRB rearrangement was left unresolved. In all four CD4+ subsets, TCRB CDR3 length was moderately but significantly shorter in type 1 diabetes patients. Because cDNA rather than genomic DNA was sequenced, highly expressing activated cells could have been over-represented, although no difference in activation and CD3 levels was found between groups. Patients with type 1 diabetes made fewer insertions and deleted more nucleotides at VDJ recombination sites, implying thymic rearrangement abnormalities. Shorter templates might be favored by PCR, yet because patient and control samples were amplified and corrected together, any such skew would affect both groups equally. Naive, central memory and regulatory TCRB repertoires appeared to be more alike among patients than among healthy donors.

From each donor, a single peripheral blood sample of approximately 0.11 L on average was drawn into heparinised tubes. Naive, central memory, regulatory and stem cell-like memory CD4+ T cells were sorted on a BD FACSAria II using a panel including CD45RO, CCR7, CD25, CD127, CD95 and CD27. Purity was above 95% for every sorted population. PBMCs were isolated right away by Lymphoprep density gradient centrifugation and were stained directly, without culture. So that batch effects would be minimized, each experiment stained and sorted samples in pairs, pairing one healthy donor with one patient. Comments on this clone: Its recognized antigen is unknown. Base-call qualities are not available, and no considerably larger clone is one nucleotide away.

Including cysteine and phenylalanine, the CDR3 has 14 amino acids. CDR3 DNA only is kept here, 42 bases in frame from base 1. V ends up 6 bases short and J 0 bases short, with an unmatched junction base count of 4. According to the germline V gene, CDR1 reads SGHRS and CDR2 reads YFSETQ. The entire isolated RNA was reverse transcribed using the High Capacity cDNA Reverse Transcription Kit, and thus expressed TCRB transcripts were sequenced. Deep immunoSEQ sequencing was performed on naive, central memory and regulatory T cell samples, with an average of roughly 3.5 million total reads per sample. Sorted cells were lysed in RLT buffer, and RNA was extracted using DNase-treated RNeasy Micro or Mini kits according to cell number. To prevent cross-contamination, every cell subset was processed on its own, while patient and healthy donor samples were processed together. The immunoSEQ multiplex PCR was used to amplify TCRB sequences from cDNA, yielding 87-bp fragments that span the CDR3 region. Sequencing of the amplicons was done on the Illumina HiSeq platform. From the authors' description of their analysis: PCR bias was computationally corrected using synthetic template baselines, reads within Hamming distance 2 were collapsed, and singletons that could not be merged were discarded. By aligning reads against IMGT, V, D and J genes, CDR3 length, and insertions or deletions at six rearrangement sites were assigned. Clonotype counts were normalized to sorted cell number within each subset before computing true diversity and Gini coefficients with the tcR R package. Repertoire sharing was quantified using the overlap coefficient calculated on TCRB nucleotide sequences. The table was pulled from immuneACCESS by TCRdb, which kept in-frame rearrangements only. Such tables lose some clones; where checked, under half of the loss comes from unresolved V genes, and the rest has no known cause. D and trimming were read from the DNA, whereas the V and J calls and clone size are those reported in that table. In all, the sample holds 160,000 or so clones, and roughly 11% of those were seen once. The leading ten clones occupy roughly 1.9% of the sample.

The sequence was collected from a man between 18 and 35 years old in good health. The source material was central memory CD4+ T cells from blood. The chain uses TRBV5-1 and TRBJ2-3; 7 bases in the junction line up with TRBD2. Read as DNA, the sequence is TGCGCCAGCACCCCGGGGGGAAGCACAGATACGCAGTATTTT. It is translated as CASTPGGSTDTQYF.